This T cell receptor beta chain was retrieved from a study of CD8 T cells in Susac syndrome. Deletions cut 1 base from V and 7 bases from J, with 10 bases between. In germline, CDR1 is DFQATT, CDR2 SNEGSKA (reference sequence). This CDR3 has 13 residues. Both CD4+ and CD8+ T cells were negatively isolated, and TEMRA cells underwent FACS enrichment. RNA, at about 0.5 to 1 ug, was reverse transcribed with random hexamers. The method of amplification for TCR beta CDR3 was immunoSEQ multiplex PCR, covering 54 Vbeta and 13 Jbeta. TCRdb ran MiXCR on the immunoSEQ multiplex PCR reads and lists one entry per CDR3 protein. The table records about 200,000 distinct CDR3 sequences, around 95% of them present only once.

The sequence was obtained from a human donor in good health. Source material: CD4+ T cells from PBMCs. The V and J genes are TRBV20-1 and TRBJ2-2; D gene uncertain. The CDR3 DNA reads TGCAGTGCTAGAGCGGGTCGTGGCGGGGAGCTGTTTTTT. Translated: CSARAGRGGELFF.